This T cell receptor (beta chain) was found in a study of regulatory T cells in long-lasting Graves disease. Study information: Over-5-year antithyroid drug use with positive TSH receptor antibodies defined persistent Graves' disease in the study. Whole-study findings and limits: Persistent disease favored TRBV28, TRBJ1-2 and TRBJ2-5. TCR diversity was lower in persistent Graves' patients (versus newly diagnosed ones). Relative to new patients (around 1,000), persistent patients exhibited greater sharing of public clonotypes (approximately 2,500).

The time point denotes: persistent/refractory GD, antithyroid drugs over 5 years with positive TRAb. Generation of the TCR library employed RNA extracted from PBMCs. A remark on this clonotype: Its specificity is unknown.

According to the study, TCR beta libraries were built with iRepertoire HTBI primers and CDR3-region Arm-PCR. TCRdb independently ran MiXCR on the multiplex PCR reads; one entry per CDR3 protein. The table lists 450,000 or so distinct CDR3 sequences, about a fifth of them singletons. V was cut by 3 bases and J by 7 bases, with 10 bases left in between. The germline gives CDR1 MNHEY, CDR2 SVGAGI. The CDR3 loop spans 14 amino acids. The sequenced sample was peripheral blood mononuclear cells (PBMCs), obtained when the disease was refractory, from a patient treated with antithyroid drugs. The chain couples TRBV6-5 to TRBJ1-6; the D gene is possibly TRBD1 (6 bases). The sequence was collected from a female donor with Graves disease. CDR3 nucleotides: TGTGCCAGCAGTTATCGACAGGAGAATTCACCCCTCCACTTT. This codes for CASSYRQENSPLHF.